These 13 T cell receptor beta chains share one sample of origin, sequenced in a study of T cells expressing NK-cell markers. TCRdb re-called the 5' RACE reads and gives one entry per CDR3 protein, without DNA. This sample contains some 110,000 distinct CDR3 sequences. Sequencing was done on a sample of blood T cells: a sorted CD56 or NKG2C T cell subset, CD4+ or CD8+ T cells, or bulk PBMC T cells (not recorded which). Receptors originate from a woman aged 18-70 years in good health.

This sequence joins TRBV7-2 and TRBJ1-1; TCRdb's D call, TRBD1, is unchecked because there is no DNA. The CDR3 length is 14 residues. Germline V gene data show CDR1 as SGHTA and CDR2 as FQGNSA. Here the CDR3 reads CASSLVSPNTEAFF.

CDR3 loop: CASSQDPTDTKAFF. J is TRBJ1-1 and V is TRBV14; with no DNA, the TCRdb D assignment of TRBD1 cannot be verified. Germline CDR1 and CDR2: SGHDN and FVKESK. The CDR3 has 14 amino acids.

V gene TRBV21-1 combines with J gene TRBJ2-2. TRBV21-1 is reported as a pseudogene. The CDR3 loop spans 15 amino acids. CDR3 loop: CASSKGAGSTGELFF.

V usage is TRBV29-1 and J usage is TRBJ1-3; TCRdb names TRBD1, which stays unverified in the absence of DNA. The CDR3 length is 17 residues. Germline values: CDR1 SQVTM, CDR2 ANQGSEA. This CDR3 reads CSVEVGGLGYGGNTIYF.

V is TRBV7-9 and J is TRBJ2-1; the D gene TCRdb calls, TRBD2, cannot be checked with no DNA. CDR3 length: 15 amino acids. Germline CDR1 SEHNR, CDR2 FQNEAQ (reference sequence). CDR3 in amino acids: CASSQLGLPRNEQFF.

CDR3 residues: CSVEDPGLGFF. The chain is built from TRBV29-1 and TRBJ2-1; the D call of TRBD2 rests on TCRdb alone, since no DNA is present to check it. CDR1 and CDR2 (germline): SQVTM, ANQGSEA. This CDR3 has 11 amino acids.

CDR3 residues: CATSRPGPGVHEQFF. The chain uses TRBV15 and TRBJ2-1; TCRdb reports TRBD1, a call that lacks DNA to check it against. The germline V gene encodes CDR1 LNHNV and CDR2 YYDKDF (reference sequence). The CDR3 consists of 15 residues.

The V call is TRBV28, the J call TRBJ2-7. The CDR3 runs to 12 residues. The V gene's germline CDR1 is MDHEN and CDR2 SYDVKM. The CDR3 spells CASRLDGYEQYF. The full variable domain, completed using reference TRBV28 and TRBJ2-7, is DVKVTQSSRYLVKRTGEKVFLECVQDMDHENMFWYRQDPGLGLRLIYFSYDVKMKEKGDIPEGYSVSREKKERFSLILESASTNQTSMYLCASRLDGYEQYFGPGTRLTVT.

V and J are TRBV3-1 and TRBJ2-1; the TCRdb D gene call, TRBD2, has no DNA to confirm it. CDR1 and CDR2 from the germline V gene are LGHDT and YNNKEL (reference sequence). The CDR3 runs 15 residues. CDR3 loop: CASSQDLAVYNEQFF.

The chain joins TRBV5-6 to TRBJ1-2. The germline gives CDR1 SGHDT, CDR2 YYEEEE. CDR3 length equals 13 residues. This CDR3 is CASSLGDADGYTF.

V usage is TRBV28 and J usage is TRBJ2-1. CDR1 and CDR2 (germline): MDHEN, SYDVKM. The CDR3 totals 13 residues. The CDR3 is CASSFMLSNEQFF.

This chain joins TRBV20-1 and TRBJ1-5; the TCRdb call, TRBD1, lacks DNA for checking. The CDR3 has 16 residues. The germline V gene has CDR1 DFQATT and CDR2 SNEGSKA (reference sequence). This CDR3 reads CSANSLRDRDFQPQHF.

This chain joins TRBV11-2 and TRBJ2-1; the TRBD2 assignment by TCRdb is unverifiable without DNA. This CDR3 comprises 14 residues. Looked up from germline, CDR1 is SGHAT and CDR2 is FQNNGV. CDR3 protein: CASSSYSGVDEQFF. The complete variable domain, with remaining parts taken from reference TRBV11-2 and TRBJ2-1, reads EAGVAQSPRYKIIEKRQSVAFWCNPISGHATLYWYQQILGQGPKLLIQFQNNGVVDDSQLPKDRFSAERLKGVDSTLKIQPAKLEDSAVYLCASSSYSGVDEQFFGPGTRLTVL.